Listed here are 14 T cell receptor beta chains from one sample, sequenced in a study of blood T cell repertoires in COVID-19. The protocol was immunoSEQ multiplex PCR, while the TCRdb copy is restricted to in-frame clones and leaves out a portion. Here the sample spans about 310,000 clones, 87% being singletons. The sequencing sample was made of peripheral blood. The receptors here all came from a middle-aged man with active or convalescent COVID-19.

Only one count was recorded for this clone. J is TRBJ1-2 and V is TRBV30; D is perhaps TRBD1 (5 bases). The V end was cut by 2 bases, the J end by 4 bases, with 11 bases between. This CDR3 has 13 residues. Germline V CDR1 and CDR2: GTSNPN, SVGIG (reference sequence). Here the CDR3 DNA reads TGTGCCTGGAGTCCCTCGGGGGGCTATGGCTACACCTTC. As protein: CAWSPSGGYGYTF.

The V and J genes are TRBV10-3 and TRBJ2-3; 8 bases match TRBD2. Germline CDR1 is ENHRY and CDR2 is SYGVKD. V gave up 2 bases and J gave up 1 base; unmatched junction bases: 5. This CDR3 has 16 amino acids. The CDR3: CAISEPGGAGTDTQYF. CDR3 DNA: TGTGCCATCAGTGAGCCCGGGGGGGCCGGCACAGATACGCAGTATTTT.

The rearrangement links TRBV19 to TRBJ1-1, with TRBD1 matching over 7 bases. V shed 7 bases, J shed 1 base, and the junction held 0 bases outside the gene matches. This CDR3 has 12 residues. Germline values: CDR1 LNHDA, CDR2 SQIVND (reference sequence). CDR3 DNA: TGTGCCAGTAAGGGGGCGAACACTGAAGCTTTCTTT. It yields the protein CASKGANTEAFF.

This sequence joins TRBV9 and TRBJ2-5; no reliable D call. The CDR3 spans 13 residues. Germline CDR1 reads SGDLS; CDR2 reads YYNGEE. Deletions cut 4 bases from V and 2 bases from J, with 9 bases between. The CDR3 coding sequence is TGTGCCAGCAGCACAGACCCGCAAGAGACCCAGTACTTC. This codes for CASSTDPQETQYF.

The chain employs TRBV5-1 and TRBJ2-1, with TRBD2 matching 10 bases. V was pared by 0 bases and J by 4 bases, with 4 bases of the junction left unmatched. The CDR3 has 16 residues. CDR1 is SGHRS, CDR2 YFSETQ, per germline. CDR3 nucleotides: TGCGCCAGCAGCTTGGCGGCTAGCGGGGGTTACAATGAGCAGTTCTTC. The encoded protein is CASSLAASGGYNEQFF.

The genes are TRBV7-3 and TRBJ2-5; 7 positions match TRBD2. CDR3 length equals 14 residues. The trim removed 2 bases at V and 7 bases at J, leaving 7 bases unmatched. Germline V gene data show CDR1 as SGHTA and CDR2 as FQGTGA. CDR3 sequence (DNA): TGTGCCAGCAGCTTATGGGGGACTACAGGGACCCAGTACTTC. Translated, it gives CASSLWGTTGTQYF.

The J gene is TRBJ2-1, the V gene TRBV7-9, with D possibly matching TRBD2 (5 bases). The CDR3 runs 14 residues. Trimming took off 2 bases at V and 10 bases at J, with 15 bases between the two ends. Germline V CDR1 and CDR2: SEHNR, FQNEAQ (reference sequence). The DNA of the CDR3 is TGTGCCAGCAGCTTAAGATTGTATGCGGGCGAGCAGTTCTTC. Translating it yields CASSLRLYAGEQFF.

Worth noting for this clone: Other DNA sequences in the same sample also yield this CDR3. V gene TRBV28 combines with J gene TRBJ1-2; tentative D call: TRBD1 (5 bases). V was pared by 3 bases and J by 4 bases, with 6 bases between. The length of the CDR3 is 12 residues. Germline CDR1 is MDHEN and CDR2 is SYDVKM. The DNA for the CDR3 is TGTGCCAGCAGTTTGGGGGGCTATGGCTACACCTTC. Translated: CASSLGGYGYTF.

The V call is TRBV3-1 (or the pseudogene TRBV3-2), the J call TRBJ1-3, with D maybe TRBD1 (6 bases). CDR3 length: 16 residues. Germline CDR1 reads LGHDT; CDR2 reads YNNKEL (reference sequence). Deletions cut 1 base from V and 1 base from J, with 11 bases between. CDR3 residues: CASSQGSGDSGNTIYF. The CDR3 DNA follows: TGTGCCAGCAGCCAAGGTTCAGGGGATTCTGGAAACACCATATATTTT.

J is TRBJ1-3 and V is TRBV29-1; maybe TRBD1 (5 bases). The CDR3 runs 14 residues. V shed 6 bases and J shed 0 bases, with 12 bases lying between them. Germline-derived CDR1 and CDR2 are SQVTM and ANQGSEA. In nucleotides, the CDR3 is TGCAGCGTCGAAACAGGCAACTCTGGAAACACCATATATTTT. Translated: CSVETGNSGNTIYF.

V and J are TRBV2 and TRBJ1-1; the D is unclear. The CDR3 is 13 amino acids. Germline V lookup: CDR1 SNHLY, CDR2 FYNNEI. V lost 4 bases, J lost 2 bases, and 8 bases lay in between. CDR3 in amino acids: CASSAGINTEAFF. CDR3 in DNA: TGTGCCAGCAGTGCGGGGATAAACACTGAAGCTTTCTTT.

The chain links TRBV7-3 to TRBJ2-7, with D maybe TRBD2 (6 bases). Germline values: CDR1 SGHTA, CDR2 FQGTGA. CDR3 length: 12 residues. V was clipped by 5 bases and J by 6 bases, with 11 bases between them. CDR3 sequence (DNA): TGTGCCAGCAGCCGCCTAGCGCGCGAGCAGTACTTC. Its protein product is CASSRLAREQYF.

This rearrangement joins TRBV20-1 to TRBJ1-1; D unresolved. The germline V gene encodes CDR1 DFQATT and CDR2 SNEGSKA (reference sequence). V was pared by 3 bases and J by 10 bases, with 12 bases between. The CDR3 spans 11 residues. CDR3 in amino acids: CSARIAEGAFF. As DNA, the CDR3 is TGCAGTGCTAGGATTGCTGAGGGAGCTTTCTTT.

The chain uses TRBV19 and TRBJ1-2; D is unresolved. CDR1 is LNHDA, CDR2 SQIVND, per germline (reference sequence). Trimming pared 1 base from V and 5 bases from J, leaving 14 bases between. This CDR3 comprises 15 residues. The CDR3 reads CASSIAAPGRYGYTF. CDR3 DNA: TGTGCCAGTAGTATAGCGGCCCCGGGTAGATATGGCTACACCTTC.